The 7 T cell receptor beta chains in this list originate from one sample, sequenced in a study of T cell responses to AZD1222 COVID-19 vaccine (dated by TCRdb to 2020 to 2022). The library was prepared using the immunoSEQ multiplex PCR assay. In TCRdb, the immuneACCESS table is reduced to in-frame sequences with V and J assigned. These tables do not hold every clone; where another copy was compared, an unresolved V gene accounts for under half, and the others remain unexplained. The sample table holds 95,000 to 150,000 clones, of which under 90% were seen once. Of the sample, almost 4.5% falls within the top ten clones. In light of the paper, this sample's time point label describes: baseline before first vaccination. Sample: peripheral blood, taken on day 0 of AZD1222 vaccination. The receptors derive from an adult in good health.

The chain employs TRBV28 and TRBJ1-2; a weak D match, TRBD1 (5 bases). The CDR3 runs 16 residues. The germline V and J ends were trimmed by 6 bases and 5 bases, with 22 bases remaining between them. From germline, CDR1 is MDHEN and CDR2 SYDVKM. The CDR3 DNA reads TGTGCCAGCAGCCCTGACGGGACCCTTAACGGATATGGCTACACCTTC. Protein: CASSPDGTLNGYGYTF.

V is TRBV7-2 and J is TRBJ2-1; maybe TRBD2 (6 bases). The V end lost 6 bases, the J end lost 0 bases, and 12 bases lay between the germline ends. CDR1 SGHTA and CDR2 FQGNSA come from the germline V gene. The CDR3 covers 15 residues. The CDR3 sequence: CASRQPGSSYNEQFF. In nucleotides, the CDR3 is TGTGCCAGCAGACAACCCGGGAGCTCCTACAATGAGCAGTTCTTC. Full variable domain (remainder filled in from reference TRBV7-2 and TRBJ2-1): GAGVSQSPSNKVTEKGKDVELRCDPISGHTALYWYRQSLGQGLEFLIYFQGNSAPDKSGLPSDRFSAERTGGSVSTLTIQRTQQEDSAVYLCASRQPGSSYNEQFFGPGTRLTVL.

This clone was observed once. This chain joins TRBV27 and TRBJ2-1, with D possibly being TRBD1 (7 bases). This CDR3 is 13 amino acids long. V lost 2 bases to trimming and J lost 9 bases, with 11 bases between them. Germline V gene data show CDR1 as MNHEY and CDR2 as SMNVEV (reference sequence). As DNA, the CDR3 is TGTGCCAGCAGTTTACGTCAGGGGGGTGAGCAGTTCTTC. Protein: CASSLRQGGEQFF.

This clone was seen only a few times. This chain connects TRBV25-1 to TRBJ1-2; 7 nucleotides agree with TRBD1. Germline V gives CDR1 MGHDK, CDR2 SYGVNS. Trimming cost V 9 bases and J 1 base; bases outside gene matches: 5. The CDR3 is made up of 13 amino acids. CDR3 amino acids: CASRQGGNYGYTF. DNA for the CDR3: TGTGCCAGTCGACAGGGCGGTAACTATGGCTACACCTTC.

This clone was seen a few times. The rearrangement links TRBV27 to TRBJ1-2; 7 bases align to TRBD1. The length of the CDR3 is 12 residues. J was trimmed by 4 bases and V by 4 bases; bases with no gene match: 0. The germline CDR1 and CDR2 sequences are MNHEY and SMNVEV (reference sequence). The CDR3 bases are TGTGCCAGCAGTTCAGGGGGCTATGGCTACACCTTC. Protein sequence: CASSSGGYGYTF.

CDR3 residues: CASSPGGRHEQYF. DNA for the CDR3: TGTGCCAGCAGCCCGGGGGGTCGGCACGAGCAGTACTTC. This rearrangement joins TRBV3-1 (or the pseudogene TRBV3-2) to TRBJ2-7, with 7 bases aligning to TRBD2. There are 13 residues in the CDR3. From germline, CDR1 is LGHDT and CDR2 YNNKEL (reference sequence). The V segment lost 4 bases and the J segment 5 bases; nucleotides outside the gene matches: 5.

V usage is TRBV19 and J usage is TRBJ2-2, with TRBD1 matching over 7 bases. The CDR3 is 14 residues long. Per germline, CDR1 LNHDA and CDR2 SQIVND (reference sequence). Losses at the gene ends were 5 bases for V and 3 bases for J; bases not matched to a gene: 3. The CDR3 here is CASSEGGHTGELFF. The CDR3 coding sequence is TGTGCCAGTAGTGAAGGGGGCCACACCGGGGAGCTGTTTTTT.